Here is one TCR beta chain with its context. This entry comes from a study of blood T cell repertoires in COVID-19. Study details: Whether acute or convalescent, the COVID-19 samples came from the United States, Italy and Spain. T cells, B-cell-depleted T cells, or PBMCs supplied cDNA or gDNA.

CDR1 MDHEN and CDR2 SYDVKM come from the germline V gene. The CDR3 extends over 13 amino acids. With 8 bases removed from V and 6 bases from J, the gap between germline ends came to 17 bases. Original handling: Estimation of nucleated cell counts relied on the amplification of reference gene primers. Repertoires were generated with immunoSEQ multiplex PCR, while TCRdb's copy carries only in-frame clones and drops some. For V, J and clone size, that table is used; D and trimming come from the DNA. Of 90,000 to 120,000 clones listed, about 90% are singletons. Specimen: peripheral blood. The sequence was obtained from a woman aged 25-40 years with acute or convalescent COVID-19. This chain joins TRBV28 and TRBJ2-7; D remains unclear. The CDR3 coding sequence is TGTGCCAGCCTCAACTCGGCGGAACTCGAGCAGTACTTC. Protein product: CASLNSAELEQYF.